This entry describes one TCR beta chain. The germline gives CDR1 SQVTM, CDR2 ANQGSEA. The germline V and J ends were trimmed by 5 bases and 8 bases, with 16 bases remaining between them. CDR3 size: 14 residues. These data are taken from a study of blood T cell repertoires in COVID-19. On the study more broadly: Sources were T cells, B-cell-depleted T cells, or PBMCs; the material itself was cDNA or gDNA.

The cohort comprised adults aged roughly 18 to 100 years residing in about two dozen US areas. Recovered status in Cohort 3 required two negative PCRs, clearance, or symptom resolution. In the source study's methods: From reference gene primer amplification, estimates of nucleated cell counts were derived. This table comes from immunoSEQ multiplex PCR, and its TCRdb copy is limited to in-frame clones, with some not included. Clonal size and the V and J genes are those of that table, whereas D and trimming came from the DNA. The sample shows about 290,000 clones, about 89% of them seen only once. The material sequenced was PBMCs or T cells enriched from blood (not recorded which). This TCR derives from a woman aged 35 to 49 who had recovered from COVID-19. V usage is TRBV29-1 and J usage is TRBJ1-6; D may be TRBD1 (6 bases). The CDR3 region has the DNA TGCAGCGTTAAAACAGGGAGCGAGGATTCACCCCTCCACTTT. It yields the protein CSVKTGSEDSPLHF.